Following are 29 T cell receptor beta chains from one sample sequenced in a study of OX40 agonist ivuxolimab in advanced cancers. Data came from immunoSEQ multiplex PCR; TCRdb stores just in-frame clones and leaves some out. Of roughly 88,000 clones in the sample, around 87% were seen once. The sample here was CD4+ or CD8+ T cells sorted from blood, taken in a trial of the OX40 agonist ivuxolimab. These receptors were obtained from an adult with an advanced solid tumor such as melanoma, head and neck, liver or kidney cancer.

There are a few counts of this clone. The gene calls are TRBV9 and TRBJ1-1; 7 bases are shared with TRBD1. This CDR3 spans 15 amino acids. Germline values: CDR1 SGDLS, CDR2 YYNGEE. Unmatched junction bases numbered 9, after V lost 0 bases and J lost 7 bases. The CDR3 nucleotides read TGTGCCAGCAGCGTAGCTGGGGACAGAGTCAATGAAGCTTTCTTT. Amino acids: CASSVAGDRVNEAFF.

This clone qualifies as medium-sized (0.01 to 0.1%). The chain carries TRBV4-1 and TRBJ2-2, with 7 bases identical to TRBD1. Trimming took 0 bases from V and 6 from J; bases not matched to a gene: 10. Per the germline V gene, CDR1 is MGHRA and CDR2 is YSYEKL. There are 17 residues in the CDR3. This CDR3 is CASSQEPTGYVAGELFF. CDR3 DNA sequence: TGCGCCAGCAGCCAAGAGCCGACAGGGTACGTTGCCGGGGAGCTGTTTTTT.

The CDR3 loop is CASSSKTTRQGIGNQPQHF. The CDR3 DNA reads TGTGCCAGCAGTTCAAAAACGACCAGACAGGGGATTGGCAATCAGCCCCAGCATTTT. The J gene is TRBJ1-5, the V gene TRBV28; 8 nucleotides align to TRBD1. The length of the CDR3 is 19 residues. Germline CDR1 and CDR2: MDHEN and SYDVKM. V lost 4 bases, J lost 2 bases, and 16 bases stayed unmatched.

The chain joins TRBV7-2 to TRBJ2-3, with D maybe TRBD2 (5 bases). This CDR3 has 14 residues. The V end lost 0 bases, the J end lost 1 base, and 5 bases lay between the germline ends. Germline values: CDR1 SGHTA, CDR2 FQGNSA. This CDR3 reads CASSLAGGTDTQYF. The CDR3 DNA reads as TGTGCCAGCAGCTTAGCGGGAGGCACAGATACGCAGTATTTT.

In DNA form, the CDR3 reads TGTGCCAGCAGTTTAGGGACAGGCACTGGAAACACCATATATTTT. Translation gives CASSLGTGTGNTIYF. The V gene is TRBV28, the J gene TRBJ1-3; 8 bases line up with TRBD1. With V trimmed by 2 bases and J by 2 bases, 2 bases remained unmatched. This CDR3 comprises 15 residues. Germline V CDR1 and CDR2: MDHEN, SYDVKM.

The rearrangement uses TRBV18 and TRBJ1-2; D remains ambiguous. The germline V gene has CDR1 KGHSH and CDR2 LQKENI. There are 15 residues in the CDR3. V was clipped by 1 base and J by 2 bases, with 11 bases between them. CDR3 loop: CASSPQREVNYGYTF. CDR3 nucleotides: TGTGCCAGCTCACCACAAAGGGAGGTAAACTATGGCTACACCTTC.

The chain carries TRBV9 and TRBJ2-1, with 11 bases identical to TRBD2. Germline V CDR1 and CDR2: SGDLS, YYNGEE. With V trimmed by 2 bases and J by 6 bases, 7 bases remained unmatched. CDR3 size: 16 residues. CDR3 DNA: TGTGCCAGCAGCGTCACTAGCGGGAGCATACGCAATGAGCAGTTCTTC. Its translation is CASSVTSGSIRNEQFF.

This sequence joins TRBV19 and TRBJ2-1; no clear D gene. Germline V gene data show CDR1 as LNHDA and CDR2 as SQIVND (reference sequence). CDR3 length: 14 residues. Trimming pared 3 bases from V and 7 bases from J, leaving 13 bases between. This chain's CDR3 is CASSIVGFGNEQFF. As DNA, the CDR3 is TGTGCCAGTAGTATTGTCGGGTTCGGTAATGAGCAGTTCTTC.

The chain recombines TRBV6-1 with TRBJ1-3; D is possibly TRBD1 (6 bases). This CDR3 has 15 residues. V lost 6 bases and J lost 3, with 15 bases in between. Germline CDR1 MNHNS, CDR2 SASEGT. The CDR3 DNA is TGTGCCAGCAGCCGCACAGGGAACGGTGGAAACACCATATATTTT. Its translation: CASSRTGNGGNTIYF.

This chain uses TRBV7-2 with TRBJ1-1, with 7 bases fitting TRBD1. The J segment lost 0 bases and the V segment lost 5 bases, leaving 9 bases of the junction unmatched. This CDR3 has 16 residues. Germline-derived CDR1 and CDR2 are SGHTA and FQGNSA. CDR3 region: CASSPRRDSMNTEAFF. The DNA for the CDR3 is TGTGCCAGCAGCCCTAGGCGGGACAGCATGAACACTGAAGCTTTCTTT.

This clone has more than one count but fewer than ten. The chain employs TRBV7-8 and TRBJ2-1; TRBD1 matches at 10 bases. The CDR3 loop spans 16 amino acids. CDR1 and CDR2 from the germline V gene are SGHVS and FQNEAQ. With V trimmed by 2 bases and J by 10 bases, 11 bases remained unmatched. Written as DNA, the CDR3 is TGTGCCAGCAGCTTACGGGACAGGGGCCGCAGCCGGGAGCAGTTCTTC. It translates to CASSLRDRGRSREQFF.

The rearrangement links TRBV9 to TRBJ1-1; possibly TRBD1 for D (5 bases). The ends were cut back, 2 bases at V and 4 bases at J, with 18 bases in the middle. CDR1 is SGDLS, CDR2 YYNGEE, per germline. CDR3 length: 16 amino acids. CDR3 in amino acids: CASSVTDTGASTEAFF. The DNA of the CDR3 is TGTGCCAGCAGCGTCACAGATACCGGGGCCAGCACTGAAGCTTTCTTT.

The V gene is TRBV10-3, the J gene TRBJ1-2; D unclear. Germline lookup yields CDR1 ENHRY and CDR2 SYGVKD. The CDR3 contains 13 residues. V shed 8 bases and J shed 0 bases, with 10 bases lying between them. This CDR3 reads CAILRETNYGYTF. The CDR3 DNA reads as TGTGCCATCCTAAGGGAAACTAACTATGGCTACACCTTC.

This rearrangement joins TRBV15 to TRBJ2-3, with 13 nucleotides matching TRBD2. The germline V gene encodes CDR1 LNHNV and CDR2 YYDKDF (reference sequence). This CDR3 is built from 18 residues. V gave up 3 bases and J gave up 0 bases; unmatched junction bases: 6. CDR3 in DNA: TGTGCCACCAGCAGGGGGGGACTAGCGGGAACTAGCACAGATACGCAGTATTTT. It is translated as CATSRGGLAGTSTDTQYF.

V gene TRBV19 combines with J gene TRBJ2-1, with 11 bases matching TRBD2. Trimming removed 5 bases from V and 8 bases from J; junction bases left unmatched: 14. Germline values: CDR1 LNHDA, CDR2 SQIVND (reference sequence). This CDR3 contains 17 residues. The CDR3 bases are TGTGCCAGTAGTCCCTCTATAGCGGGAGGGCCCAAAGATGAGCAGTTCTTC. Its translation is CASSPSIAGGPKDEQFF.

This chain uses TRBV7-2 with TRBJ1-1; no clear D gene. Germline CDR1 is SGHTA and CDR2 is FQGNSA. This CDR3 has 16 residues. The ends were cut back, 2 bases at V and 1 base at J, with 14 bases in the middle. The CDR3 DNA sequence: TGTGCCAGCAGCTTATTCCCCGTGACGGAGAACACTGAAGCTTTCTTT. Amino acid sequence: CASSLFPVTENTEAFF.

This clone was recorded a few times. The chain recombines TRBV9 with TRBJ2-1; D assignment may be TRBD1 or TRBD2 (6 bases each). The germline V gene encodes CDR1 SGDLS and CDR2 YYNGEE. V lost 0 bases, J lost 0 bases, and 16 bases lay in between. The CDR3 extends over 18 amino acids. In DNA form, the CDR3 reads TGTGCCAGCAGCGTAGCTGGGTGGACAGCGGGCTCCTACAATGAGCAGTTCTTC. Translated: CASSVAGWTAGSYNEQFF.

V gene TRBV7-9 combines with J gene TRBJ2-3; possibly TRBD2 for D (6 bases). CDR3 length equals 17 residues. Trimming removed 2 bases at V and 0 bases at J, with 15 bases between. Germline CDR1 reads SEHNR; CDR2 reads FQNEAQ (reference sequence). The CDR3 DNA reads TGTGCCAGCAGCTTATCAACAGCCGGGACTAGCACAGATACGCAGTATTTT. Encoded protein: CASSLSTAGTSTDTQYF.

This chain connects TRBV7-2 to TRBJ2-1; TRBD2 matches 13 bases. This CDR3 is built from 19 residues. With V trimmed by 2 bases and J by 2 bases, 9 bases remained unmatched. Germline V lookup: CDR1 SGHTA, CDR2 FQGNSA. The CDR3 DNA follows: TGTGCCAGCAGCTTAACTAGCGGGAGGGCCCTCGGAACCTACAATGAGCAGTTCTTC. Protein: CASSLTSGRALGTYNEQFF.

The chain recombines TRBV5-4 with TRBJ1-2; maybe TRBD1 (6 bases). Trimming stripped 0 bases from V and 8 bases from J, with 14 bases between. The CDR3 runs to 14 residues. Germline lookup yields CDR1 SGHNT and CDR2 YYREEE (reference sequence). The CDR3 sequence is CASSLEGVAWGYTF. The CDR3 DNA sequence: TGTGCCAGCAGCTTGGAGGGGGTCGCGTGGGGCTACACCTTC. Full variable domain (rest looked up from reference TRBV5-4 and TRBJ1-2): ETGVTQSPTHLIKTRGQQVTLRCSSQSGHNTVSWYQQALGQGPQFIFQYYREEENGRGNFPPRFSGLQFPNYSSELNVNALELDDSALYLCASSLEGVAWGYTFGSGTRLTVV.

The V and J genes are TRBV9 and TRBJ2-7; 10 nucleotides agree with TRBD2. Trimming removed 0 bases from V and 3 bases from J; junction bases left unmatched: 9. There are 17 residues in the CDR3. From germline, CDR1 is SGDLS and CDR2 YYNGEE. The CDR3 nucleotides read TGTGCCAGCAGCGTAGCCGGCCCTAGCGGGAGTTGCTACGAGCAGTACGTC. It yields the protein CASSVAGPSGSCYEQYV.

This clone was observed a handful of times. The chain carries TRBV12-5 and TRBJ1-1; maybe TRBD1 (5 bases). The CDR3 totals 15 residues. The V end was cut by 2 bases, the J end by 3 bases, with 13 bases between. Per the germline V gene, CDR1 is LGHNT and CDR2 is FRNRAP. As DNA, the CDR3 is TGTGCTAGTGGTTTGATTAGGGGTGGAGACACTGAAGCTTTCTTT. The encoded protein is CASGLIRGGDTEAFF.

The chain links TRBV30 to TRBJ1-3, with 9 bases matching TRBD1. In germline, CDR1 is GTSNPN, CDR2 SVGIG (reference sequence). CDR3 length: 16 residues. V gave up 0 bases and J gave up 3 bases; unmatched junction bases: 6. The CDR3 is CAWSVRGTGYGNTIYF. CDR3 sequence (DNA): TGTGCCTGGAGTGTACGGGGGACAGGGTATGGAAACACCATATATTTT.

The chain combines TRBV7-9 with TRBJ1-5; D is unclear. CDR3 size: 13 residues. The V and J ends lost 1 base and 6 bases respectively, with 7 bases between them. Germline lookup yields CDR1 SEHNR and CDR2 FQNEAQ (reference sequence). CDR3 in DNA: TGTGCCAGCAGCTTAGTCGGCCCTCAGCCCCAGCATTTT. It yields the protein CASSLVGPQPQHF. The full variable domain, with the rest looked up from reference TRBV7-9 and TRBJ1-5, is DTGVSQNPRHKITKRGQNVTFRCDPISEHNRLYWYRQTLGQGPEFLTYFQNEAQLEKSRLLSDRFSAERPKGSFSTLEIQRTEQGDSAMYLCASSLVGPQPQHFGDGTRLSIL.

In nucleotides, the CDR3 is TGTGCCAGCAGCTTAGTAGTACTAGCGGGAGAGGATAGTTACGAGCAGTACTTC. It encodes CASSLVVLAGEDSYEQYF. J is TRBJ2-7 and V is TRBV11-2, with 11 bases identical to TRBD2. CDR3 length equals 18 residues. CDR1 SGHAT and CDR2 FQNNGV come from the germline V gene. J lost 4 bases, V lost 1 base, and 12 bases had no gene match.

The gene calls are TRBV7-3 and TRBJ2-1; a weak D match, TRBD2 (5 bases). CDR1 and CDR2 from the germline V gene are SGHTA and FQGTGA. The CDR3 runs to 14 residues. The V end lost 6 bases, the J end lost 7 bases, and 16 bases lay between the germline ends. The CDR3 nucleotides are TGTGCCAGCAGATCCGGCCCCTCGGGGAATGAGCAGTTCTTC. Translating it yields CASRSGPSGNEQFF.

The chain is built from TRBV4-2 and TRBJ2-7; 8 positions agree with TRBD1. Trimming cost V 6 bases and J 6 bases; bases outside gene matches: 4. CDR3 length equals 12 residues. Germline V CDR1 and CDR2: LGHNA, YNFKEQ. In DNA, the CDR3 is TGTGCCAGCAGTCCACAGGGGGGCGAGCAGTACTTC. Protein product: CASSPQGGEQYF.

The chain has TRBV19 and TRBJ2-5; TRBD1 aligns across 8 bases. The CDR3 sequence is 15 residues long. Germline V lookup: CDR1 LNHDA, CDR2 SQIVND (reference sequence). J was trimmed by 0 bases and V by 5 bases; bases with no gene match: 5. DNA for the CDR3: TGTGCCAGTAGTCCTAGGACAGGGAACCAAGAGACCCAGTACTTC. It yields the protein CASSPRTGNQETQYF.

The chain recombines TRBV30 with TRBJ1-6; D ambiguous. This CDR3 region has 13 residues. V gave up 0 bases and J gave up 8 bases, with 8 bases separating them. Germline loops: CDR1 GTSNPN, CDR2 SVGIG (reference sequence). In DNA, the CDR3 is TGTGCCTGGAGTGTCTCCTGGGATTCACCCCTCCACTTT. Translated, it gives CAWSVSWDSPLHF.